The rows below give T cell receptor beta chains drawn from one sample of a study of blood T cell repertoires in COVID-19. TCRdb's copy holds only in-frame clones and misses some; the assay was immunoSEQ multiplex PCR. The sample shows roughly 120,000 clones, 86% of them seen only once. Sequenced material: peripheral blood. Receptor source: a human donor in a cohort sampled during active COVID-19. The CDR3 runs from the conserved cysteine through the conserved F or W. The order of the fields is J gene, V gene, D gene, clone size, CDR3 DNA, CDR3 protein. A D gene is named only where the DNA matches it firmly. A row's size may be missing; if present it is once, few, many or a size class.

>TRBJ1-3|TRBV19|-|-
TGTGCCAGTAAGAGAACAGGTAGCTCTGGAAACACCATATATTTT
CASKRTGSSGNTIYF
>TRBJ2-3|TRBV3-1/TRBV3-2|TRBD2|-
TGTGCCAGCAGCCGGGGCGGGAGTGGAACAGATACGCAGTATTTT
CASSRGGSGTDTQYF
>TRBJ2-1|TRBV5-1|TRBD2|-
TGCGCCAGCAGCTCCCGTGCTAGCGGATCCTACAATGAGCAGTTCTTC
CASSSRASGSYNEQFF
>TRBJ2-3|TRBV7-9|TRBD2|-
TGTGCCAGCAGCCTGACTAGCGGGGTGGGAGATACGCAGTATTTT
CASSLTSGVGDTQYF
>TRBJ2-1|TRBV18|-|-
TGTGCCAGCTCACCAGGGCCCGGGGAGAATGAGCAGTTCTTC
CASSPGPGENEQFF
>TRBJ1-1|TRBV19|-|few
TGTGCCAGTAGTAGGGGCGTGAACACTGAAGCTTTCTTT
CASSRGVNTEAFF
>TRBJ2-3|TRBV6-2/TRBV6-3|TRBD2|-
TGTGCCAGCAGCCCTTGGACTAGCGGATCGCAGACGCAGTATTTT
CASSPWTSGSQTQYF
>TRBJ2-3|TRBV24-1|-|-
TGTGCCACCAGTGATTTGTCCGGAGGGGAGCAGTATTTT
CATSDLSGGEQYF
>TRBJ2-2|TRBV7-9|-|-
TGTGCCAGCAGCGTCAGGGAAAGGAGTACCGGGGAGCTGTTTTTT
CASSVRERSTGELFF
>TRBJ2-5|TRBV5-8|-|-
TGTGCCAGCAGCTCGGACAAAATACAAGAGACCCAGTACTTC
CASSSDKIQETQYF
>TRBJ2-3|TRBV28|TRBD1|-
TGTGCCAGCAGTTCTCCGGGACAGGGGGAAGCAGATACGCAGTATTTT
CASSSPGQGEADTQYF
>TRBJ2-1|TRBV5-1|-|-
TGCGCCAGCAGCTTGGGGGCAGCTAACTCCAATGAGCAGTTCTTC
CASSLGAANSNEQFF
>TRBJ2-7|TRBV7-9|-|-
TGTGCCAGTAATGGCGGGACCTCATACGAGCAGTACTTC
CASNGGTSYEQYF
>TRBJ1-3|TRBV9|-|-
TGTGCCAGCAGCGTAGACAGTGGCTTT
CASSVDSGF
>TRBJ1-1|TRBV19|-|-
TGTGCCAGTAGTATCCGGGGAGAGAACACTGAAGCTTTCTTT
CASSIRGENTEAFF
>TRBJ2-5|TRBV25-1|TRBD2|-
TGTGCCAGTCAGGGACTAGCGGGATACGAGACCCAGTACTTC
CASQGLAGYETQYF
>TRBJ1-1|TRBV5-6|-|once
TGTGCCAGCAGCCGGGGGGAGGGTGTTAATCGAAACGAAGCTTTCTTT
CASSRGEGVNRNEAFF
>TRBJ2-7|TRBV2|-|-
TGTGCCCATTCCCAGGGAAGGGGGTACGAGCAGTACTTC
CAHSQGRGYEQYF
>TRBJ2-2|TRBV7-3|TRBD1|-
TGTGCCAGCAGCTTTTCGACAGGGGGCGCGGAGAGCACCGGGGAGCTGTTTTTT
CASSFSTGGAESTGELFF